This T cell receptor beta chain stems from a study of technical replicates of blood from several donors. Germline CDR1 reads SGHKS; CDR2 reads YYEKEE (reference sequence). V lost 0 bases and J lost 2; bases outside the gene matches: 4. This CDR3 spans 15 amino acids. Sequencing was performed with immunoSEQ multiplex PCR; in TCRdb, only in-frame clones are kept and a portion is missing. Of about 80,000 clones in the sample, around 92% were seen once. The chain has TRBV5-5 and TRBJ2-7; 8 positions match TRBD1. The receptor was derived from a human donor in good health. Sequencing used T cells isolated from PBMCs. DNA for the CDR3: TGTGCCAGCAGCTTGGAAGGGACAGGCACCTACGAGCAGTACTTC. It translates to CASSLEGTGTYEQYF. Looking up the rest from reference TRBV5-5 and TRBJ2-7 gives the full variable domain: DAGVTQSPTHLIKTRGQQVTLRCSPISGHKSVSWYQQVLGQGPQFIFQYYEKEERGRGNFPDRFSARQFPNYSSELNVNALLLGDSALYLCASSLEGTGTYEQYFGPGTRLTVT.